This T cell receptor (beta chain) was observed in a study of blood T cell repertoires in COVID-19. On the study more broadly: Acute-phase and convalescent COVID-19 samples originated in the United States, Italy and Spain. Nucleic acid was either cDNA or gDNA, and it came from T cells, B-cell-depleted T cells, or PBMCs.

Patients at the Seattle site were enrolled during active infection and followed longitudinally. CDR1 and CDR2 from the germline V gene are SGHNT and YENEEA. J lost 4 bases, V lost 1 base, and 2 bases had no gene match. This CDR3 spans 16 amino acids. As handled by the study authors: It was from reference gene primer amplification that nucleated cell counts were estimated. TCRdb keeps only in-frame clones here, not all; method: immunoSEQ multiplex PCR. Clone size and the V and J calls come from that table; the DNA yielded D and trimming. The data show 250,000 to 400,000 clones, approximately 88% seen once.

Material for sequencing was peripheral blood. This TCR came from a woman younger than 45 with COVID-19, enrolled during active disease. This chain joins TRBV11-3 and TRBJ2-2; 11 positions agree with TRBD2. The CDR3 is CASSLGLAGGTGELFF. The CDR3 nucleotides are TGTGCCAGCAGCTTAGGTCTAGCGGGGGGCACCGGGGAGCTGTTTTTT.